A single sample gave rise to the 15 T cell receptor beta chains below, sequenced in a study of memory CD8 T cells in hepatitis C reinfection. Sample time point: pre-reinfection, 55 to 20 weeks before reinfection detection. Sorted cells were sequenced directly ex vivo without any in vitro expansion. The data were produced by immunoSEQ multiplex PCR, yet TCRdb's version contains in-frame clones alone and is incomplete. The sample has 50,000 or so clones, about nine tenths seen once; the top ten hold 1%. Source material: naive CD8+ T cells sorted from blood. The receptors stem from a man aged 18 to 30 with hepatitis C virus infection.

Concerning this clone: The sample has other DNA sequences that encode this CDR3 too. This chain uses TRBV7-9 with TRBJ2-5; D may be TRBD1 (5 bases). Germline V CDR1 and CDR2: SEHNR, FQNEAQ (reference sequence). CDR3 length: 16 residues. V was trimmed by 6 bases and J by 5 bases, leaving 22 bases between them. CDR3 residues: CASRPTVTQSLETQYF. The CDR3 nucleotides are TGTGCCAGCAGACCGACAGTAACCCAATCGTTGGAGACCCAGTACTTC.

The rearrangement uses TRBV27 and TRBJ1-1; the match to TRBD1 covers 8 bases. This CDR3 has 17 amino acids. Germline V lookup: CDR1 MNHEY, CDR2 SMNVEV (reference sequence). V shed 2 bases, J shed 1 base, and the junction held 9 bases outside the gene matches. CDR3 sequence: CASSLPPGQGENTEAFF. The CDR3 coding sequence is TGTGCCAGCAGTTTACCGCCTGGACAGGGCGAGAACACTGAAGCTTTCTTT.

The gene calls are TRBV27 and TRBJ2-1; possibly TRBD2 for D (5 bases). CDR3 size: 15 residues. Germline V gene data show CDR1 as MNHEY and CDR2 as SMNVEV (reference sequence). With 5 bases removed from V and 5 bases from J, the gap between germline ends came to 16 bases. Written as DNA, the CDR3 is TGTGCCAGCAGTAGCCTCCCCGGACTTAACAATGAGCAGTTCTTC. It yields the protein CASSSLPGLNNEQFF.

The rearrangement uses TRBV2 and TRBJ2-1, with a weak D call TRBD2 (6 bases). The CDR3 consists of 11 residues. Per the germline V gene, CDR1 is SNHLY and CDR2 is FYNNEI. V was pared by 8 bases and J by 10 bases, with 12 bases between. The CDR3 protein is CASGGIEEQFF. CDR3 DNA sequence: TGTGCCAGCGGGGGGATTGAAGAGCAGTTCTTC.

This clone was seen only once. The chain carries TRBV28 and TRBJ2-3; 7 bases align to TRBD1. Germline trimming cut 5 bases from V and 3 bases from J; bases unmatched to any gene: 8. This CDR3 contains 15 residues. Germline V gene lookup returns CDR1 MDHEN and CDR2 SYDVKM. Written as DNA, the CDR3 is TGTGCCAGCAGTGAACAGGGGTTCAGTACAGATACGCAGTATTTT. Protein product: CASSEQGFSTDTQYF.

The chain joins TRBV28 to TRBJ2-1, with 10 nucleotides matching TRBD1. The germline CDR1 and CDR2 sequences are MDHEN and SYDVKM. The CDR3 covers 16 residues. With V trimmed by 2 bases and J by 6 bases, 7 bases remained unmatched. The chain's CDR3 is CASSLRRDRGSNEQFF. In DNA form, the CDR3 reads TGTGCCAGCAGTTTAAGGCGGGACAGGGGAAGCAATGAGCAGTTCTTC.

The rearrangement links TRBV9 to TRBJ1-2, with 9 positions matching TRBD1. After removal of 0 bases from V and 1 base from J, the junction contained 1 base not matched to a gene. Germline CDR1 SGDLS, CDR2 YYNGEE. The CDR3 length is 15 residues. For the CDR3, the DNA is TGTGCCAGCAGCGTAGGGACAGGGGTTAACTATGGCTACACCTTC. This translates into CASSVGTGVNYGYTF.

The chain joins TRBV7-8 to TRBJ2-2, with 9 bases that match TRBD2. The CDR3 has 15 amino acids. V shed 5 bases and J 4 bases; nucleotides not matched to a gene: 5. Germline lookup yields CDR1 SGHVS and CDR2 FQNEAQ. This chain's CDR3 is CASSHPSGATGELFF. CDR3 coding DNA: TGTGCCAGCAGCCATCCTAGCGGGGCCACCGGGGAGCTGTTTTTT.

The genes are TRBV7-9 and TRBJ2-7; tentatively, D is TRBD1 (5 bases). The germline V gene encodes CDR1 SEHNR and CDR2 FQNEAQ (reference sequence). V was trimmed by 5 bases and J by 0 bases, leaving 11 bases between them. The CDR3 is 14 amino acids. Here the CDR3 reads CASSPPTASYEQYF. For the CDR3, the DNA is TGTGCCAGCAGCCCACCGACAGCCTCCTACGAGCAGTACTTC.

This chain joins TRBV27 and TRBJ2-1; 7 nucleotides match TRBD2. Trimming cost V 2 bases and J 7 bases; bases outside gene matches: 5. In germline, CDR1 is MNHEY, CDR2 SMNVEV (reference sequence). The CDR3 spans 14 residues. This CDR3 is CASSLAGEGNEQFF. The CDR3 region has the DNA TGTGCCAGCAGTTTAGCGGGAGAAGGGAATGAGCAGTTCTTC.

This chain joins TRBV4-1 and TRBJ2-7, with TRBD2 matching 15 bases. Germline values: CDR1 MGHRA, CDR2 YSYEKL. V trimming: 1 base; J trimming: 3 bases; junction bases outside the gene matches: 1. The CDR3 consists of 16 residues. CDR3 in amino acids: CASSQGTSGRGYEQYF. The CDR3 region has the DNA TGCGCCAGCAGCCAAGGGACTAGCGGGAGGGGCTACGAGCAGTACTTC.

The J gene is TRBJ2-1, the V gene TRBV19; D gene uncertain. CDR3 length: 15 residues. Germline assignment: CDR1 LNHDA and CDR2 SQIVND (reference sequence). Trimming stripped 1 base from V and 6 bases from J, with 13 bases between. The CDR3 sequence: CASSIGGSAVNEQFF. The CDR3, as DNA: TGTGCCAGTAGTATAGGCGGTTCGGCAGTCAATGAGCAGTTCTTC.

The chain employs TRBV2 and TRBJ1-1; D is uncertain. With 3 bases removed from V and 0 bases from J, the gap between germline ends came to 5 bases. The CDR3 has 13 residues. CDR1 and CDR2 from the germline V gene are SNHLY and FYNNEI. The CDR3 sequence is CASSDTLNTEAFF. CDR3 coding DNA: TGTGCCAGCAGTGATACACTGAACACTGAAGCTTTCTTT. Based on the CDR3 plus reference TRBV2 and TRBJ1-1, the full variable domain is EPEVTQTPSHQVTQMGQEVILRCVPISNHLYFYWYRQILGQKVEFLVSFYNNEISEKSEIFDDQFSVERPDGSNFTLKIRSTKLEDSAMYFCASSDTLNTEAFFGQGTRLTVV.

This clone came up once. The chain links TRBV5-1 to TRBJ2-5; 9 bases agree with TRBD2. CDR1 SGHRS and CDR2 YFSETQ come from the germline V gene. After removal of 5 bases from V and 1 base from J, the junction contained 9 bases not matched to a gene. The CDR3 loop spans 16 amino acids. CDR3 coding DNA: TGCGCCAGCAGGCCAGCGGGAGGAGAGGGCCAAGAGACCCAGTACTTC. Translated, it gives CASRPAGGEGQETQYF.

This sequence joins TRBV7-9 and TRBJ2-1; TRBD1 agrees at 9 bases. Germline lookup yields CDR1 SEHNR and CDR2 FQNEAQ (reference sequence). The CDR3 is made up of 17 amino acids. V was clipped by 3 bases and J by 0 bases; unmatched bases: 6. DNA for the CDR3: TGTGCCAGCAGCTTCAGTACGGACAGGGGCTCCTACAATGAGCAGTTCTTC. This codes for CASSFSTDRGSYNEQFF.